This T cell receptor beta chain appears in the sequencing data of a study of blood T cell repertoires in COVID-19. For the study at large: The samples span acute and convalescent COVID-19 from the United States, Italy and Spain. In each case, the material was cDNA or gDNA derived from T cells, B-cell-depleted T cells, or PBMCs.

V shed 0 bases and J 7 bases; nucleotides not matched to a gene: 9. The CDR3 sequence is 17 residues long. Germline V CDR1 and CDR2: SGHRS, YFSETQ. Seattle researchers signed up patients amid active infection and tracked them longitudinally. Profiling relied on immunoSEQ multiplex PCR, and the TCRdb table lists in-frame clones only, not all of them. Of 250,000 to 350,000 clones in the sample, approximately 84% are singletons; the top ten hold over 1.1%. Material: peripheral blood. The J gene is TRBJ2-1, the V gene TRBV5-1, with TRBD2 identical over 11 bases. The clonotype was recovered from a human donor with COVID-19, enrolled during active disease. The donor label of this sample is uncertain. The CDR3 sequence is CASSLAAGLAERNEQFF. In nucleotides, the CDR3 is TGCGCCAGCAGCTTGGCCGCGGGACTAGCGGAGCGGAATGAGCAGTTCTTC.